This is a list of T cell receptor beta chains from one sample in a study of cytomegalovirus exposure and HLA in healthy donors. Some clones are missing from TCRdb's copy, which holds only in-frame ones; the method was immunoSEQ multiplex PCR. The repertoire includes fewer than 150,000 clones, around four fifths of them detected once, and around 4.2% sits in the top ten. Material for sequencing was PBMCs. Receptor source: a woman in her forties in good health and CMV-seronegative. CDR3s include the opening cysteine and the closing phenylalanine or tryptophan. D genes are given only for firm matches. Size values are once, few and many counts, or a class for expanded clones, and some rows have none.

clone_size d_call j_call v_call cdr3_nt cdr3_aa
. TRBD1 TRBJ1-3 TRBV9 TGTGCCAGCAGCCCGAAACAGGGGTCTGGAAACACCATATATTTT CASSPKQGSGNTIYF
. TRBD2 TRBJ2-2 TRBV4-2 TGTGCCAGCAGCCGAGCTAGTAGCGGGAGGAACACCGGGGAGCTGTTTTTT CASSRASSGRNTGELFF
. TRBD2 TRBJ2-5 TRBV4-1 TGCGCCAGCAGCCAAGATATACGGGGGGTCCAAGAGACCCAGTACTTC CASSQDIRGVQETQYF
. . TRBJ2-5 TRBV20-1 TGCAGTGCCGGGGGGCGAGAGACCCAGTACTTC CSAGGRETQYF
. . TRBJ2-1 TRBV6-5 TGTGCCAGCAGTTACTGGGGGGGGGCTGCTAATGAGCAGTTCTTC CASSYWGGAANEQFF
. TRBD1 TRBJ1-6 TRBV2 TGTGCCAGCAGTGGGTCAGGGGGTAATTCACCCCTCCACTTT CASSGSGGNSPLHF
. . TRBJ2-3 TRBV9 TGTGCCAGCAAGGGCGGGGGCACAGATACGCAGTATTTT CASKGGGTDTQYF
. TRBD1 TRBJ2-7 TRBV5-6 TGTGCCAGCACCGCGGGGACAGGGTTCGAGCAGTACTTC CASTAGTGFEQYF
. TRBD1 TRBJ1-4 TRBV5-6 TGTGCCAGCAGCTCGACAGGGGGCACATCTAATGAAAAACTGTTTTTT CASSSTGGTSNEKLFF
few TRBD1 TRBJ2-3 TRBV6-6 TGTGCCAGCAGTTACTCGAGGGGGCCCGCAGATACGCAGTATTTT CASSYSRGPADTQYF
. TRBD1 TRBJ2-7 TRBV18 TGTGCCAGCTCACGGGACAGCAACTACGAGCAGTACTTC CASSRDSNYEQYF
once . TRBJ2-5 TRBV19 TGTGTCAGTAGGACAAAAGGTGAGTGGGAGACCCAGTACTTC CVSRTKGEWETQYF
. TRBD2 TRBJ2-3 TRBV18 TGTGCCAGCTCTCAACTAGCGGGGGGAAGCACAGATACGCAGTATTTT CASSQLAGGSTDTQYF
. TRBD1 TRBJ1-1 TRBV10-3 TGTGCCATCAGTGAACAGGGGGCAACTGAAGCTTTCTTT CAISEQGATEAFF
. . TRBJ2-1 TRBV7-9 TGTGCCAGCAGCTCCCGGGACACTCCCGGGCATGAGCAGTTCTTC CASSSRDTPGHEQFF
. . TRBJ2-1 TRBV9 TGTGCCAGCAGCGCTCCTCAGCGGAACTACAATGAGCAGTTCTTC CASSAPQRNYNEQFF
. . TRBJ1-5 TRBV7-6 TGTGCCAGCAGCACAAACGACGGGGACAATCAGCCCCAGCATTTT CASSTNDGDNQPQHF
. TRBD1 TRBJ2-7 TRBV14 TGTGCCAGCAGGGGGACAGGGGGCTACGAGCAGTACTTC CASRGTGGYEQYF
. TRBD1 TRBJ2-3 TRBV5-1 TGCGCCAGCAGCTTGCGAGGACAGGGTGCGAGCGCAGATACGCAGTATTTT CASSLRGQGASADTQYF
. . TRBJ1-2 TRBV7-9 TGTGCCAGCAGCGTGTACAGGGATGGCTACACCTTC CASSVYRDGYTF
. TRBD2 TRBJ2-1 TRBV5-6 TGTGCCAGCAGCTATCCGGGACTACGTTACAATGAGCAGTTCTTC CASSYPGLRYNEQFF
. . TRBJ2-7 TRBV7-2 TGTGCCAGCAGCCCAACTTCGGGACACTCCTACGAGCAGTACTTC CASSPTSGHSYEQYF
few . TRBJ1-6 TRBV27 TGTGCCAGCAGTTTTCAATATAATTCACCCCTCCACTTT CASSFQYNSPLHF
. . TRBJ2-3 TRBV7-2 TGTGCCAGCAGCTTACCAGGGACAGATACGCAGTATTTT CASSLPGTDTQYF
. TRBD2 TRBJ2-2 TRBV28 TGTGCCAGCAGTATAACTAGCGCCAACACCGGGGAGCTGTTTTTT CASSITSANTGELFF